The 5 T cell receptor beta chains presented below share a single source sample, sequenced in a study of blood T cell repertoires in COVID-19. Profiled with immunoSEQ multiplex PCR; TCRdb holds only in-frame clones, not every one. The sample contains 200,000 to 250,000 clones, roughly 88% of which appear only once. Sample: PBMCs or T cells enriched from blood (not recorded which). The source is a woman in her twenties or thirties who had been exposed to COVID-19.

The CDR3 region has the DNA TGTGCCAGCAGTTTAGGGGTAGAAGATCAGCCCCAGCATTTT. As protein: CASSLGVEDQPQHF. The chain joins TRBV6-5 to TRBJ1-5, with a possible D match to TRBD1 (5 bases). Germline V lookup: CDR1 MNHEY, CDR2 SVGAGI. V lost 4 bases to trimming and J lost 5 bases, with 12 bases between them. The CDR3 loop spans 14 amino acids.

J is TRBJ1-4 and V is TRBV7-9, with 10 bases fitting TRBD1. Germline CDR1 reads SEHNR; CDR2 reads FQNEAQ (reference sequence). CDR3 length: 15 amino acids. J lost 5 bases, V lost 5 bases, and 5 bases had no gene match. This CDR3 is CASSPRDRGNEKLFF. As DNA, the CDR3 is TGTGCCAGCAGCCCCCGGGACAGGGGCAATGAAAAACTGTTTTTT.

The chain employs TRBV6-1 and TRBJ2-7; TRBD1 aligns across 8 bases. Trimming removed 2 bases from V and 2 bases from J; junction bases left unmatched: 5. The CDR3 consists of 15 residues. Germline CDR1 is MNHNS and CDR2 is SASEGT. CDR3 bases: TGTGCCAGCAGTGAAACCGGGACAGGACCCTACGAGCAGTACTTC. It codes for CASSETGTGPYEQYF.

This rearrangement joins TRBV5-1 to TRBJ2-1, with TRBD2 identical over 10 bases. This CDR3 region has 16 residues. CDR1 is SGHRS and CDR2 is YFSETQ in the germline V gene. Trimming took 1 base from V and 7 from J; bases not matched to a gene: 8. The CDR3 coding sequence is TGCGCCAGCAGCTTGCTAAGGCTAGCGGGAGCAAATGAGCAGTTCTTC. Its protein is CASSLLRLAGANEQFF.

The gene calls are TRBV7-7 and TRBJ1-4; possible D gene TRBD1, 5 bases. Germline V gives CDR1 SSHAT, CDR2 FNYEAQ (reference sequence). The CDR3 has 15 amino acids. V lost 1 base and J lost 4, with 10 bases in between. CDR3 nucleotides: TGTGCCAGCAGCTTAGGCCAGGGACTTAATGAAAAACTGTTTTTT. Encoded protein: CASSLGQGLNEKLFF.